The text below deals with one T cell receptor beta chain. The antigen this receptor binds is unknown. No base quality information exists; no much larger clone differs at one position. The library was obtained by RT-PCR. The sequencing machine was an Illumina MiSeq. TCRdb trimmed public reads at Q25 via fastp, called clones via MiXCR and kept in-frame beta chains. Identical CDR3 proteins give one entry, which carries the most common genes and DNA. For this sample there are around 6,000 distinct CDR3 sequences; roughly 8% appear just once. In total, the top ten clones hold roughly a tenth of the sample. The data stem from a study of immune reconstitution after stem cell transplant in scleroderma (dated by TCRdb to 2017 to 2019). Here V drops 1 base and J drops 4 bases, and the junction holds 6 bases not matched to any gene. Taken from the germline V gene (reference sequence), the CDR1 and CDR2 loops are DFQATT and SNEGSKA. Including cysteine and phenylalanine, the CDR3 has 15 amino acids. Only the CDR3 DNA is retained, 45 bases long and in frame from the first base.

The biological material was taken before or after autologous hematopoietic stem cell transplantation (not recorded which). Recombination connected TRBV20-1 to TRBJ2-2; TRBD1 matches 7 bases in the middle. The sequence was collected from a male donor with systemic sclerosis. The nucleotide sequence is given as TGCAGTGCTAGAGTTCCAGGGGGACCCACCGGGGAGCTGTTTTTT. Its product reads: CSARVPGGPTGELFF.